This TCR beta chain originates from a study of control samples from healthy donors and cancer patients. After removal of 6 bases from V and 6 bases from J, the junction contained 6 bases not matched to a gene. Germline loops: CDR1 SGHTA, CDR2 FQGNSA. This CDR3 has 14 amino acids. Sequencing was performed with immunoSEQ multiplex PCR; in TCRdb, only in-frame clones are kept and a portion is missing. The data show 70,000 to 85,000 clones, with 70% to 85% seen just once and 11% held by the top ten. This TCR was recovered from a man aged 55-75 years with head and neck cancer. V is TRBV7-2 and J is TRBJ1-5; the match to TRBD1 covers 9 bases. The sequenced sample consisted of PBMCs. The CDR3: CASRGTGGGQPQHF. The CDR3 region has the DNA TGTGCCAGCAGGGGAACAGGGGGCGGTCAGCCCCAGCATTTT.